This entry lists 18 T cell receptor beta chains sequenced from one sample in a study of beta chain features in type 1 diabetes. These receptors are not linked to any known antigen. Study results and limitations: Researchers report that Type 1 diabetes patients had moderately but significantly shorter TCRB CDR3s across all four CD4+ subsets.

Reverse transcription of all isolated RNA meant that expressed TCRB transcripts were sequenced. Generated by immunoSEQ multiplex PCR, the TCRdb table keeps only in-frame clones and is missing some. The sample includes 60,000 to 75,000 clones, about 50% of them seen just once. Sample: central memory CD4+ T cells from blood. All receptors derive from a man aged 25-40 years with type 1 diabetes.

This clone was seen only a few times. Additional DNA sequences in this sample encode the identical CDR3. The chain employs TRBV11-2 and TRBJ1-5; perhaps TRBD1 as D (5 bases). Germline CDR1 SGHAT, CDR2 FQNNGV. The CDR3 covers 13 residues. Trimming stripped 5 bases from V and 5 bases from J, with 10 bases between. CDR3 loop: CASSRGGDQPQHF. CDR3 nucleotide sequence: TGTGCCAGCAGCAGGGGAGGGGATCAGCCCCAGCATTTT.

This chain connects TRBV2 to TRBJ1-2, with D perhaps matching TRBD1 (5 bases). V lost 4 bases, J lost 7 bases, and 19 bases lay in between. CDR1 SNHLY and CDR2 FYNNEI come from the germline V gene. CDR3 length equals 15 residues. CDR3 nucleotides: TGTGCCAGCAGTGGACGAGACAGATCTATGGGTGGCTACACCTTC. This codes for CASSGRDRSMGGYTF.

The chain is built from TRBV7-2 and TRBJ2-3; D perhaps matches TRBD2 (6 bases). There are 14 residues in the CDR3. Germline CDR1 is SGHTA and CDR2 is FQGNSA. The V end lost 3 bases, the J end lost 5 bases, and 12 bases lay between the germline ends. CDR3 bases: TGTGCCAGCAGCTTTAGGAGGGTCGGAGATACGCAGTATTTT. Translated: CASSFRRVGDTQYF.

J is TRBJ1-1 and V is TRBV28; 7 positions agree with TRBD1. CDR1 MDHEN and CDR2 SYDVKM come from the germline V gene. This CDR3 spans 15 amino acids. The trim removed 6 bases at V and 1 base at J, leaving 8 bases unmatched. CDR3 in amino acids: CASRTAGTANTEAFF. The CDR3 nucleotides are TGTGCCAGCAGAACCGCCGGGACAGCGAACACTGAAGCTTTCTTT.

The chain is built from TRBV7-2 and TRBJ2-2; the match to TRBD2 covers 11 bases. This CDR3 contains 16 residues. CDR1 and CDR2 from the germline V gene are SGHTA and FQGNSA. With V trimmed by 3 bases and J by 5 bases, 5 bases remained unmatched. In nucleotides, the CDR3 is TGTGCCAGCAGCTTCACTAGCGGGAGTAGGACCGGGGAGCTGTTTTTT. It encodes CASSFTSGSRTGELFF. The whole variable domain, remainder taken from reference TRBV7-2 and TRBJ2-2, is GAGVSQSPSNKVTEKGKDVELRCDPISGHTALYWYRQSLGQGLEFLIYFQGNSAPDKSGLPSDRFSAERTGGSVSTLTIQRTQQEDSAVYLCASSFTSGSRTGELFFGEGSRLTVL.

The V gene is TRBV27, the J gene TRBJ2-1; 7 bases are a match to TRBD2. CDR1 and CDR2 (germline): MNHEY, SMNVEV (reference sequence). After removal of 4 bases from V and 2 bases from J, the junction contained 8 bases not matched to a gene. The CDR3 is made up of 16 amino acids. This CDR3 reads CASSYISGRTYNEQFF. The CDR3 region has the DNA TGTGCCAGCAGTTACATTAGCGGGCGGACCTACAATGAGCAGTTCTTC.

The rearrangement uses TRBV7-9 and TRBJ2-1; the match to TRBD2 covers 11 bases. Germline loops: CDR1 SEHNR, CDR2 FQNEAQ (reference sequence). The CDR3 contains 16 residues. V trimming: 5 bases; J trimming: 7 bases; junction bases outside the gene matches: 10. CDR3 in amino acids: CASSPTPTSGVNEQFF. CDR3 DNA: TGTGCCAGCAGCCCAACCCCGACTAGCGGGGTGAATGAGCAGTTCTTC.

The V gene is TRBV11-2, the J gene TRBJ2-3; the D is unclear. Trimming shortened V by 5 bases and J by 0 bases, and 9 bases separated the two germline ends. CDR1 is SGHAT, CDR2 FQNNGV, per germline. The CDR3 is made up of 14 amino acids. The CDR3 coding sequence is TGTGCCAGCAGCCCGCGACTGAGCACAGATACGCAGTATTTT. This encodes CASSPRLSTDTQYF.

J is TRBJ1-4 and V is TRBV30, with a weak D call TRBD1 (5 bases). The CDR3 contains 15 residues. CDR1 is GTSNPN and CDR2 is SVGIG in the germline V gene (reference sequence). Between the trimmed V and J ends, which lost 7 bases and 7 bases, there was a span of 22 bases. CDR3 region: CALRQGIGAREKLFF. In DNA, the CDR3 is TGTGCCTTACGGCAAGGGATAGGGGCGCGTGAAAAACTGTTTTTT.

This clone was seen more than once but under ten times. The rearrangement links TRBV2 to TRBJ2-5, with a tentative D call TRBD1 (5 bases). Germline assignment: CDR1 SNHLY and CDR2 FYNNEI. The CDR3 consists of 13 residues. Deletions cut 7 bases from V and 2 bases from J, with 11 bases between. CDR3 protein: CASTPRQQETQYF. The CDR3 DNA reads as TGTGCCAGCACTCCCCGACAGCAAGAGACCCAGTACTTC.

This sequence joins TRBV11-3 and TRBJ2-1, with D perhaps TRBD1 (6 bases). Per the germline V gene, CDR1 is SGHNT and CDR2 is YENEEA. With 4 bases removed from V and 0 bases from J, the gap between germline ends came to 13 bases. The CDR3 runs to 16 residues. CDR3 amino acids: CASSSGQLSSYNEQFF. CDR3 coding DNA: TGTGCCAGCAGCTCAGGACAGCTGAGCTCCTACAATGAGCAGTTCTTC.

This clone has only a few counts. This chain joins TRBV11-2 and TRBJ1-1; no definite D call. The CDR3 length is 13 residues. In germline, CDR1 is SGHAT, CDR2 FQNNGV. The germline V and J ends were trimmed by 0 bases and 2 bases, with 4 bases remaining between them. The CDR3 DNA reads TGTGCCAGCAGCTTAGACTTCAACACTGAAGCTTTCTTT. Protein product: CASSLDFNTEAFF.

The V call is TRBV6-5, the J call TRBJ2-1; the D is unclear. The CDR3 has 13 amino acids. CDR1 MNHEY and CDR2 SVGAGI come from the germline V gene. Trimming left V 5 bases short and J 3 bases short, with 8 bases between. The CDR3 bases are TGTGCCAGCAGTCAAGACTTCTACAATGAGCAGTTCTTC. The encoded protein is CASSQDFYNEQFF.

This chain joins TRBV5-1 and TRBJ2-4, with 7 bases matching TRBD1. Germline CDR1 is SGHRS and CDR2 is YFSETQ. This CDR3 has 17 residues. V gave up 3 bases and J gave up 4 bases; unmatched junction bases: 13. CDR3 amino acids: CASSSFARDSKKNIQYF. In nucleotides, the CDR3 is TGCGCCAGCAGCTCCTTCGCCCGGGACAGCAAAAAAAACATTCAGTACTTC.

For this clone: This sample includes further DNA sequences coding for the same CDR3. The chain employs TRBV6-5 and TRBJ2-7, with D perhaps matching TRBD1 (6 bases). The germline V and J ends were trimmed by 6 bases and 3 bases, with 15 bases remaining between them. The CDR3 extends over 14 amino acids. Germline lookup yields CDR1 MNHEY and CDR2 SVGAGI. The CDR3 spells CASSSPGQGYEQYF. For the CDR3, the DNA is TGTGCCAGCAGCTCCCCGGGACAAGGCTACGAGCAGTACTTC.

CDR3 loop: CASSPGTGDIHNEQFF. For the CDR3, the DNA is TGTGCCAGCAGCCCCGGGACAGGGGATATCCACAATGAGCAGTTCTTC. V and J are TRBV6-6 and TRBJ2-1, with TRBD1 matching 10 bases. V lost 6 bases to trimming and J lost 5 bases; unmatched junction nucleotides: 10. The CDR3 is 16 amino acids. The germline V gene encodes CDR1 MNHNY and CDR2 SVGAGI (reference sequence).

The chain carries TRBV7-2 and TRBJ2-1; the match to TRBD2 covers 16 bases. The V gene end was trimmed by 0 bases and the J gene end by 5 bases; junction bases not matched to a gene: 1. Per germline, CDR1 SGHTA and CDR2 FQGNSA. The CDR3 is 17 amino acids. The CDR3 DNA reads TGTGCCAGCAGCTTAGCGGGACTAGCGGGAGGGGACAATGAGCAGTTCTTC. Residues: CASSLAGLAGGDNEQFF.

The sample holds one count of this clone. The chain joins TRBV5-6 to TRBJ2-2, with 7 positions matching TRBD1. This CDR3 has 14 amino acids. V lost 5 bases to trimming and J lost 0 bases; unmatched junction nucleotides: 1. Germline V gene lookup returns CDR1 SGHDT and CDR2 YYEEEE. The CDR3 sequence is CASRGQSNTGELFF. The CDR3 coding sequence is TGTGCCAGCAGGGGACAGTCGAACACCGGGGAGCTGTTTTTT.